The rows below give T cell receptor beta chains drawn from one sample of a study of cytomegalovirus exposure and HLA in healthy donors. Using immunoSEQ multiplex PCR, the repertoire was profiled, and TCRdb retains in-frame clones only, with some absent. The table has 250,000 to 300,000 clones, around 89% seen once; the top ten hold 0.37%. The sequencing input was PBMCs. These receptors originate from a woman aged 18-30 years in good health and CMV-seronegative. The CDR3 runs from the conserved cysteine through the conserved F or W. The D gene is left open where the match is weak. Clone size is stated in some rows and not others, as once, few, many or a class when expanded.

>.|TRBV7-8|TRBJ1-5|.
CASSLGGEDQPQHF
TGTGCCAGCAGCTTGGGGGGGGAAGATCAGCCCCAGCATTTT
>.|TRBV5-1|TRBJ1-1|.
CASSLSVNTEAFF
TGCGCCAGCAGCTTGTCGGTGAACACTGAAGCTTTCTTT
>TRBD1|TRBV2|TRBJ1-5|.
CASRRQGANNQPQHF
TGTGCCAGTCGGCGGCAGGGGGCCAACAATCAGCCCCAGCATTTT
>TRBD1|TRBV4-1|TRBJ2-5|.
CASSQEVRTGKETQYF
TGCGCCAGCAGCCAAGAAGTGCGGACAGGGAAAGAGACCCAGTACTTC
>TRBD2|TRBV6-6|TRBJ2-2|.
CASRGLVSGELFF
TGTGCCAGCAGAGGACTAGTATCCGGGGAGCTGTTTTTT
>TRBD1|TRBV28|TRBJ1-3|.
CASSPTGAQRNTIYF
TGTGCCAGCAGTCCGACAGGGGCCCAGCGAAACACCATATATTTT
>.|TRBV28|TRBJ1-1|.
CASSLGAPHTEAFF
TGTGCCAGCAGTCTGGGAGCACCGCACACTGAAGCTTTCTTT
>.|TRBV5-1|TRBJ1-5|.
CASSTGEDQPQHF
TGCGCCAGCAGCACCGGGGAGGATCAGCCCCAGCATTTT
>.|TRBV19|TRBJ1-1|.
CASSHRNTEAFF
TGTGCCAGTTCTCATAGGAACACTGAAGCTTTCTTT
>.|TRBV6-4|TRBJ2-3|.
CASSDSRETDTQYF
TGTGCCAGCAGTGACTCGCGAGAGACAGATACGCAGTATTTT
>.|TRBV7-6|TRBJ1-3|.
CASSRNLGGNTIYF
TGTGCCAGCAGCCGTAATCTCGGTGGAAACACCATATATTTT
>TRBD1|TRBV19|TRBJ1-2|.
CASSVPGQGNYGYTF
TGTGCCAGTAGCGTCCCGGGACAGGGCAACTATGGCTACACCTTC
>.|TRBV9|TRBJ2-3|.
CASSPRVTDTQYF
TGTGCCAGCAGCCCCAGGGTCACAGATACGCAGTATTTT
>.|TRBV30|TRBJ1-6|.
CAWNRDNSPLHF
TGTGCCTGGAACAGGGACAATTCACCCCTCCACTTT
>TRBD2|TRBV4-3|TRBJ2-1|.
CASSLWAGGRDEQFF
TGCGCCAGCAGCCTTTGGGCGGGGGGCCGGGATGAGCAGTTCTTC
>.|TRBV27|TRBJ2-7|.
CASSFAQGIYEQYF
TGTGCCAGCAGTTTCGCGCAGGGAATTTACGAGCAGTACTTC
>.|TRBV7-8|TRBJ2-5|.
CASSPGIQETQYF
TGTGCCAGCAGCCCAGGGATACAAGAGACCCAGTACTTC
>.|TRBV4-1|TRBJ1-5|.
CASSLFQDSNQPQHF
TGCGCCAGCAGCCTGTTTCAGGATAGCAATCAGCCCCAGCATTTT
>.|TRBV27|TRBJ1-1|.
CASSAVGGFTEAFF
TGTGCCAGCAGTGCGGTCGGGGGTTTTACTGAAGCTTTCTTT
>TRBD2|TRBV5-6|TRBJ2-1|.
CASSLGDYEQFF
TGTGCCAGCAGCTTGGGGGACTACGAGCAGTTCTTC
>TRBD1|TRBV7-9|TRBJ1-1|.
CASKTGVGESFF
TGTGCCAGCAAGACAGGGGTCGGTGAGTCTTTCTTT
>TRBD1|TRBV28|TRBJ2-6|.
CASRTGGSGANVLTF
TGTGCCAGCAGGACAGGGGGTTCTGGGGCCAACGTCCTGACTTTC
>TRBD1|TRBV30|TRBJ1-5|.
CACAGQSNQPQHF
TGTGCCTGCGCGGGACAGAGCAATCAGCCCCAGCATTTT
>TRBD2|TRBV27|TRBJ2-3|.
CASSVASGGDTQYF
TGTGCCAGCAGTGTTGCTAGCGGGGGAGATACGCAGTATTTT
>.|TRBV27|TRBJ2-3|.
CASSLYPRETDTQYF
TGTGCCAGCAGTTTATACCCCCGGGAAACAGATACGCAGTATTTT
>.|TRBV29-1|TRBJ1-3|.
CSVGGEGNTIYF
TGCAGCGTTGGCGGGGAAGGAAACACCATATATTTT
>.|TRBV4-1|TRBJ2-4|.
CASSQEPGSIQYF
TGCGCCAGCAGCCAAGAGCCGGGGTCCATTCAGTACTTC
>TRBD1|TRBV2|TRBJ2-2|once
CASRIDRASTGELFF
TGTGCCAGCAGGATCGACAGGGCTAGCACCGGGGAGCTGTTTTTT
>.|TRBV19|TRBJ1-5|few
CASGTGGGQPQHF
TGTGCCAGTGGAACGGGCGGGGGCCAGCCCCAGCATTTT
>.|TRBV20-1|TRBJ1-5|.
CSAIRLQPQHF
TGCAGTGCTATCAGGCTGCAGCCCCAGCATTTT
>.|TRBV27|TRBJ2-6|.
CASSPWGAGANVLTF
TGTGCCAGCAGTCCATGGGGCGCTGGGGCCAACGTCCTGACTTTC
>TRBD1|TRBV27|TRBJ2-3|.
CASSFEQGVDTQYF
TGTGCCAGCAGTTTTGAACAGGGGGTAGATACGCAGTATTTT
>.|TRBV9|TRBJ2-7|.
CASGDMDEQYF
TGTGCCAGCGGAGATATGGACGAGCAGTACTTC
>.|TRBV28|TRBJ2-3|once
CASIRGSTDTQYF
TGTGCCAGCATCCGGGGTAGCACAGATACGCAGTATTTT
>TRBD2|TRBV7-2|TRBJ2-5|.
CASSLWTSGGPGETQYF
TGTGCCAGCAGCTTGTGGACTAGCGGGGGGCCGGGGGAGACCCAGTACTTC
>.|TRBV27|TRBJ1-2|.
CASSLGAGSYGYTF
TGTGCCAGCAGTTTAGGTGCCGGGTCCTATGGCTACACCTTC
>.|TRBV5-1|TRBJ2-3|.
CASSLDRATDTQYF
TGCGCCAGCAGCTTGGACAGGGCCACAGATACGCAGTATTTT
>.|TRBV4-1|TRBJ2-2|.
CASSQAPGNTGELFF
TGCGCCAGCAGCCAAGCCCCAGGCAACACCGGGGAGCTGTTTTTT
>TRBD1|TRBV6-4|TRBJ2-3|.
CASSDGQGTDTQYF
TGTGCCAGCAGTGATGGACAGGGCACAGATACGCAGTATTTT
>.|TRBV28|TRBJ1-1|once
CASSFGFRGSSAFF
TGTGCCAGCAGTTTTGGGTTCCGGGGGTCTAGCGCTTTCTTT
>TRBD2|TRBV9|TRBJ2-1|.
CASSVGTSGGVYNEQFF
TGTGCCAGCAGCGTAGGAACTAGCGGGGGGGTTTACAATGAGCAGTTCTTC
>TRBD2|TRBV4-1|TRBJ2-2|.
CASSQDLAGGPHTGELFF
TGCGCCAGCAGCCAAGATTTAGCGGGGGGGCCACACACCGGGGAGCTGTTTTTT